This T cell receptor (beta chain) is drawn from a study of spatial heterogeneity in lung cancer. Study-wide background: A strong correlation was found between TCR transcript counts in tumor regions and a T cell module score derived from matched bulk RNA-seq.

The study's findings and limits: One measure, the expanded intratumoral alpha and beta TCR count, tracked tumor mutation counts.

Trimming took 6 bases from V and 4 from J; bases not matched to a gene: 10. The germline CDR1 and CDR2 sequences are MDHEN and SYDVKM. The CDR3 is made up of 15 amino acids. This clonotype came up many times. The antigen is unknown. Time point denoted: sample taken at primary tumor resection. TCR cDNA molecules were tagged individually, and each one carried a unique molecular identifier. Using its own MiXCR run on the 5' RACE reads, TCRdb lists one record per CDR3 protein. The data contain 9,500 to 10,000 distinct CDR3 sequences, about 5.7% of them singletons. J is TRBJ2-3 and V is TRBV28; 7 bases map to TRBD2. The sequence was obtained from a female donor with early-stage non-small cell lung cancer. The source material was lung tumor tissue, sampled at surgery. The DNA for the CDR3 is TGTGCCAGCAGCCGGGTGAGCGGGATACCAGATACGCAGTATTTT. Encoded protein: CASSRVSGIPDTQYF.